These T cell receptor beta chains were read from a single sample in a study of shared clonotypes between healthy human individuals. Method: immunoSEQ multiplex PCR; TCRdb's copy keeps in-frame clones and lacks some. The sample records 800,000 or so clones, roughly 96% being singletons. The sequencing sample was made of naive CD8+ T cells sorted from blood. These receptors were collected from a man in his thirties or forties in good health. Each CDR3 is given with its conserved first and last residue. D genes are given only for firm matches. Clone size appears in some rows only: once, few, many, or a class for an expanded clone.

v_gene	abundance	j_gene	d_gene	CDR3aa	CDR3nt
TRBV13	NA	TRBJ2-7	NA	CASSSTMGRDEQYF	TGTGCCAGCAGCTCCACCATGGGCAGGGACGAGCAGTACTTC
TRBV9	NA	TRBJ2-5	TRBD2	CASSVGSGKVQETQYF	TGTGCCAGCAGCGTAGGCAGCGGGAAAGTCCAAGAGACCCAGTACTTC
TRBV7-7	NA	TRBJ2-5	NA	CASSSRATDPKETQYF	TGTGCTAGCAGCTCCCGGGCCACAGACCCAAAAGAGACCCAGTACTTC
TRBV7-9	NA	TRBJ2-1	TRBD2	CASSRGLAAYNEQFF	TGTGCCAGCAGCCGAGGACTAGCGGCTTACAATGAGCAGTTCTTC
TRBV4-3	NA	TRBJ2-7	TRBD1	CASSPGPGQSYEQYF	TGCGCCAGCAGCCCGGGCCCGGGACAGAGCTACGAGCAGTACTTC
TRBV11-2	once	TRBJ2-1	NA	CASSLDGLASSYNEQFF	TGTGCCAGCAGCTTGGACGGACTCGCCAGCTCCTACAATGAGCAGTTCTTC
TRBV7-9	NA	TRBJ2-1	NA	CASTRGISYNEQFF	TGTGCCAGCACCCGCGGGATATCCTACAATGAGCAGTTCTTC
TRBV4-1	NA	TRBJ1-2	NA	CASSQDPGHTNYGYTF	TGCGCCAGCAGCCAAGATCCCGGACATACTAACTATGGCTACACCTTC
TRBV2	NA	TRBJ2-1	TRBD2	CASRGLADSYNEQFF	TGTGCCAGCAGGGGACTAGCGGACTCCTACAATGAGCAGTTCTTC
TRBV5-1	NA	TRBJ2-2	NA	CASSSRERSGELFF	TGCGCCAGCAGCTCCAGGGAGAGGAGCGGGGAGCTGTTTTTT
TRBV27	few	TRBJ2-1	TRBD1	CASSSGQGYEQFF	TGTGCCAGCAGTTCGGGACAGGGATATGAGCAGTTCTTC
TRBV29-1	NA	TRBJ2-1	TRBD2	CSVELAGDNEQFF	TGCAGCGTTGAACTAGCGGGAGACAATGAGCAGTTCTTC
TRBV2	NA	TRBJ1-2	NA	CATKDGRGLNGYTF	TGTGCCACCAAGGACGGAAGAGGTCTTAATGGCTACACCTTC
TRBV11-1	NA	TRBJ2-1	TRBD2	CASSLRGGGYNEQFF	TGTGCCAGCAGCTTAAGGGGCGGGGGCTACAATGAGCAGTTCTTC
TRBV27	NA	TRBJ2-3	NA	CASKATSTDTQYF	TGTGCCAGCAAAGCAACCTCCACAGATACGCAGTATTTT
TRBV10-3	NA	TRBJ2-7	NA	CAISGGRLQYF	TGTGCCATTTCCGGGGGGCGACTGCAGTACTTC
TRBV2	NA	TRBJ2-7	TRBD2	CASSLSSGITYEQYF	TGTGCCAGCAGTCTTTCGAGCGGGATCACCTACGAGCAGTACTTC
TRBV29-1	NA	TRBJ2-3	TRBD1	CSVPPGQGGWYTDTQYF	TGCAGCGTTCCTCCGGGACAGGGTGGGTGGTACACAGATACGCAGTATTTT
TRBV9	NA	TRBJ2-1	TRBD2	CASSTGGSNNEQFF	TGTGCCAGTAGTACAGGCGGGAGCAACAATGAGCAGTTCTTC
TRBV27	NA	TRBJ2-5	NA	CASSPRFRGEETQYF	TGTGCCAGCAGTCCTCGGTTCAGGGGGGAAGAGACCCAGTACTTC
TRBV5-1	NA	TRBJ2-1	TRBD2	CASSMRDYSSYNEQFF	TGCGCCAGCAGCATGCGGGACTACAGCTCCTACAATGAGCAGTTCTTC
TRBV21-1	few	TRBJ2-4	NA	CASSINPDSFDSLAKNIQYF	TGTGCCAGCAGCATCAACCCGGACAGCTTTGATTCCTTAGCCAAAAACATTCAGTACTTC
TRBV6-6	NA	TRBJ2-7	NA	CASTPIREIGYEQYF	TGTGCCAGCACCCCGATCAGGGAAATCGGCTACGAGCAGTACTTC
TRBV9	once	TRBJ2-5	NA	CASSGRGPQQTQYF	TGTGCCAGCAGCGGGAGGGGTCCCCAACAGACCCAGTACTTC
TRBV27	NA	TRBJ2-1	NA	CASSPMADNEQFF	TGTGCCAGCAGCCCAATGGCGGATAATGAGCAGTTCTTC
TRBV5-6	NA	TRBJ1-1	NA	CASSLVLNTEAFF	TGTGCCAGCAGCTTGGTTCTGAACACTGAAGCTTTCTTT
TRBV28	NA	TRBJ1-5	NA	CASSLVGENQPQHF	TGTGCCAGCAGTTTAGTGGGAGAGAATCAGCCCCAGCATTTT
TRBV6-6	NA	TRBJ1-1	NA	CASSPFYSNTEAFF	TGTGCCAGCAGCCCCTTTTACAGCAACACTGAAGCTTTCTTT
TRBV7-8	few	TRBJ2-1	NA	CASSPRVVFDNEQFF	TGTGCCAGCAGCCCCCGGGTGGTGTTTGACAATGAGCAGTTCTTC
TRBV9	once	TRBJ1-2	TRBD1	CASSVAQGGYGYTF	TGTGCCAGCAGCGTGGCACAGGGGGGCTATGGCTACACCTTC
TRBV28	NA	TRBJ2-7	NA	CATAYGGPYEQYF	TGTGCCACCGCATACGGCGGCCCCTACGAGCAGTACTTC
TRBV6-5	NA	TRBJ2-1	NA	CASSYLQGLPYNEQFF	TGTGCCAGCAGTTATTTGCAGGGGTTACCCTACAATGAGCAGTTCTTC
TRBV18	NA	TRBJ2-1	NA	CASSPTVDNEQFF	TGTGCCAGCTCACCTACGGTGGACAATGAGCAGTTCTTC
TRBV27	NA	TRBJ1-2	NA	CASSLSGESYGYTF	TGTGCCAGCAGTTTAAGCGGGGAGTCTTATGGCTACACCTTC
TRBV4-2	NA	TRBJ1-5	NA	CASSSRKESNQPQHF	TGTGCCAGCAGCTCTCGTAAGGAGAGCAATCAGCCCCAGCATTTT
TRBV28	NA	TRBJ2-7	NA	CASSRSPYEQYF	TGTGCCAGCAGTAGGAGTCCCTACGAGCAGTACTTC
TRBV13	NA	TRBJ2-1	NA	CASSLTGLNSYNEQFF	TGTGCCAGCAGCTTAACAGGGCTAAACTCCTACAATGAGCAGTTCTTC
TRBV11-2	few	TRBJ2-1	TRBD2	CASSSPRGLGYNEQFF	TGTGCCAGCAGCTCACCACGCGGACTAGGATACAATGAGCAGTTCTTC
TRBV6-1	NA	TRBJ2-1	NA	CASSGRTVYNEQFF	TGTGCCAGCAGTGGTAGGACAGTCTACAATGAGCAGTTCTTC
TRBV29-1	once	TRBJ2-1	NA	CSAEAYNEQFF	TGCAGCGCCGAGGCCTACAATGAGCAGTTCTTC
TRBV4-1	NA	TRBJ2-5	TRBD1	CASSQLQGAWETQYF	TGCGCCAGCAGCCAATTACAGGGGGCTTGGGAGACCCAGTACTTC
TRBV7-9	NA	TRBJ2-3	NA	CASSSPGAPDTQYF	TGTGCCAGCAGCTCACCGGGAGCCCCAGATACGCAGTATTTT
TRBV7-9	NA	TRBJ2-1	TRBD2	CASIATSTYNEQFF	TGTGCCAGCATCGCGACTAGCACTTACAATGAGCAGTTCTTC
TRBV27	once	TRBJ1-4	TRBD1	CASSFRQGENEKLFF	TGTGCCAGCAGTTTTAGACAGGGGGAAAATGAAAAACTGTTTTTT
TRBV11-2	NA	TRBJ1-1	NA	CASSTHEFSGTEAFF	TGTGCCAGCAGCACACACGAGTTCTCCGGCACTGAAGCTTTCTTT
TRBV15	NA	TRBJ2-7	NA	CATSRDQTGRSYEQYF	TGTGCCACCAGCAGAGATCAGACAGGGAGGTCCTACGAGCAGTACTTC
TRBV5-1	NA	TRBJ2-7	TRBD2	CASSLGSGKIYEQYF	TGCGCCAGCAGCTTGGGTAGCGGGAAAATTTACGAGCAGTACTTC
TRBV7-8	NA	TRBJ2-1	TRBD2	CASSPGLDLDNEQFF	TGTGCCAGCAGCCCTGGACTAGATTTGGACAATGAGCAGTTCTTC
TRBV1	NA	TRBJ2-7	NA	CTSSQVLAGSYYEQYF	TGCACCAGCAGCCAAGTACTAGCGGGGTCCTACTACGAGCAGTACTTC
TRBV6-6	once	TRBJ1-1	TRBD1	CASSLAGGGTEAFF	TGTGCCAGCAGTTTAGCAGGGGGTGGGACTGAAGCTTTCTTT
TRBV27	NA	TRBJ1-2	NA	CASSLNRVFGYTF	TGTGCCAGCAGTTTAAACCGTGTCTTTGGCTACACCTTC
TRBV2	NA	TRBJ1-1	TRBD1	CASSDTGGRTEAFF	TGTGCCAGCAGTGACACAGGGGGCCGAACTGAAGCTTTCTTT
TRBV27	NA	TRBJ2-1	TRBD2	CASSLLAGAGNEQFF	TGTGCCAGCAGTCTTCTAGCGGGAGCAGGGAATGAGCAGTTCTTC
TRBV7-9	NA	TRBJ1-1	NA	CASSSSGGSMNTEAFF	TGTGCCAGCAGCTCCAGCGGAGGGAGCATGAACACTGAAGCTTTCTTT
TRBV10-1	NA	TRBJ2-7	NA	CASSENPGGSYEQYF	TGCGCCAGCAGTGAGAACCCAGGGGGGTCCTACGAGCAGTACTTC